The T cell receptor (beta chain) described here comes from a study of blood T cell repertoires in COVID-19. The overall study: From the United States, Italy and Spain came samples of acute and convalescent COVID-19. Sources were T cells, B-cell-depleted T cells, or PBMCs; the material itself was cDNA or gDNA.

This table comes from immunoSEQ multiplex PCR, and its TCRdb copy is limited to in-frame clones, with some not included. This table holds under 250,000 clones, 92% found once. The CDR3 runs 12 residues. Trimming left V 6 bases short and J 4 bases short, with 7 bases between. Sequenced material: peripheral blood. The source is a man aged 25-45 years with acute or convalescent COVID-19. The V gene is TRBV12-3 or TRBV12-4, the J gene TRBJ1-3; possibly TRBD1 for D (5 bases). The CDR3 region has the DNA TGTGCCAGCAGGGGGCACGGAAACACCATATATTTT. Translating it yields CASRGHGNTIYF.